These T cell receptor beta chains were read from a single sample in a study of blood T cell repertoires in COVID-19. Assay used: immunoSEQ multiplex PCR; TCRdb lists only in-frame clones, some missing. The sample lists about 110,000 clones, approximately 90% occurring once. Sequenced sample: peripheral blood. Receptors were obtained from a woman aged 45-59 years with acute or convalescent COVID-19. The CDR3 runs from the conserved cysteine through the conserved F or W. The order of the fields is V gene, clone size, D gene, J gene, CDR3 DNA, CDR3 protein. D genes are given only for firm matches. Part of the rows lack a size; the others show once, few, many or a class for expanded clones.

v_gene: TRBV11-2; abundance: .; d_gene: TRBD2; j_gene: TRBJ2-7; CDR3nt: TGTGCCAGCAGCTTAGTCCGGACTAGCGGGGTCTACGAGCAGTACTTC; CDR3aa: CASSLVRTSGVYEQYF
v_gene: TRBV11-2; abundance: .; d_gene: TRBD2; j_gene: TRBJ2-2; CDR3nt: TGTGCCAGCAGCTTAGATTCCAGCGGGACGAACACCGGGGAGCTGTTTTTT; CDR3aa: CASSLDSSGTNTGELFF
v_gene: TRBV7-9; abundance: .; d_gene: .; j_gene: TRBJ1-6; CDR3nt: TGTGCCAGCAGCTACCAGAATTCACCCCTCCACTTT; CDR3aa: CASSYQNSPLHF
v_gene: TRBV19; abundance: .; d_gene: .; j_gene: TRBJ1-5; CDR3nt: TGTGCCAGTAGTATGAGTACCAGTCTGGGCAGGATTGGTAACAGCAATCAGCCCCAGCATTTT; CDR3aa: CASSMSTSLGRIGNSNQPQHF
v_gene: TRBV3-1/TRBV3-2; abundance: .; d_gene: TRBD2; j_gene: TRBJ2-7; CDR3nt: TGTGCCAGCAGCCAAAGGGGAGGGTTAAACGAGCAGTACTTC; CDR3aa: CASSQRGGLNEQYF
v_gene: TRBV19; abundance: .; d_gene: .; j_gene: TRBJ2-7; CDR3nt: TGTGCCACCCGGGGAGACGGAGGTCATAGGTCCGCCTACGAGCAGTACTTC; CDR3aa: CATRGDGGHRSAYEQYF
v_gene: TRBV24-1; abundance: .; d_gene: .; j_gene: TRBJ2-2; CDR3nt: TGTGCCACCAGGCGAGGTGGGGGAGGCACCGGGGAGCTGTTTTTT; CDR3aa: CATRRGGGGTGELFF
v_gene: TRBV9; abundance: .; d_gene: TRBD2; j_gene: TRBJ2-3; CDR3nt: TGTGCCAGCAGCGTCGGGACTAGCGGGTACACAGATACGCAGTATTTT; CDR3aa: CASSVGTSGYTDTQYF
v_gene: TRBV27; abundance: .; d_gene: TRBD2; j_gene: TRBJ2-1; CDR3nt: TGTGCCAGCGAGTCCATCGGAAGCGGGAGGTACAATGAGCAGTTCTTC; CDR3aa: CASESIGSGRYNEQFF
v_gene: TRBV2; abundance: .; d_gene: .; j_gene: TRBJ2-7; CDR3nt: TGTGCCAGCGTATCATACAGGGAACTGGGCGAGCAGTACTTC; CDR3aa: CASVSYRELGEQYF
v_gene: TRBV5-5; abundance: .; d_gene: TRBD2; j_gene: TRBJ2-3; CDR3nt: TGTGCCAGCTCAAAGGGGTGGCGGGAGGCTCTCACAGATACGCAGTATTTT; CDR3aa: CASSKGWREALTDTQYF
v_gene: TRBV6-6; abundance: .; d_gene: TRBD1; j_gene: TRBJ1-5; CDR3nt: TGTGCCAGCAGTTTGACAGGGCAGCTTAATCAGCCCCAGCATTTT; CDR3aa: CASSLTGQLNQPQHF
v_gene: TRBV28; abundance: .; d_gene: .; j_gene: TRBJ2-7; CDR3nt: TGTGCCAGCATCGTAGGCACAGGGCGCCACGAGCAGTACTTC; CDR3aa: CASIVGTGRHEQYF
v_gene: TRBV30; abundance: once; d_gene: TRBD2; j_gene: TRBJ2-5; CDR3nt: TGTGCCTGGAGCGGACTAGCGGGAGGTGGTGAGACCCAGTACTTC; CDR3aa: CAWSGLAGGGETQYF
v_gene: TRBV12-3/TRBV12-4; abundance: .; d_gene: TRBD1; j_gene: TRBJ2-1; CDR3nt: TGTGCCAGCAGTCCTGACCCGGGACAGAGACAGTTCTTC; CDR3aa: CASSPDPGQRQFF
v_gene: TRBV7-9; abundance: .; d_gene: .; j_gene: TRBJ1-4; CDR3nt: TGTGCCAGCAGCTTGGGCAATGAAAAACTGTTTTTT; CDR3aa: CASSLGNEKLFF
v_gene: TRBV11-3; abundance: .; d_gene: .; j_gene: TRBJ2-1; CDR3nt: TGTGCCAGCAGCTTAACCGGGGAGGATGAGCAGTTCTTC; CDR3aa: CASSLTGEDEQFF
v_gene: TRBV5-1; abundance: once; d_gene: TRBD2; j_gene: TRBJ2-2; CDR3nt: TGCGCCAGCAGCTTGGCAACGGGGGGCACCGGGGAGCTGTTTTTT; CDR3aa: CASSLATGGTGELFF
v_gene: TRBV2; abundance: .; d_gene: .; j_gene: TRBJ1-2; CDR3nt: TGTGCCAGCAGTGAAGCGCCGGGGGGGTTAGGGAGCTATGGCTACACCTTC; CDR3aa: CASSEAPGGLGSYGYTF
v_gene: TRBV18; abundance: .; d_gene: .; j_gene: TRBJ1-1; CDR3nt: TGTGCCAGCTCACCCACGGGAGGGCTGAACACTGAAGCTTTCTTT; CDR3aa: CASSPTGGLNTEAFF
v_gene: TRBV4-1; abundance: once; d_gene: TRBD1; j_gene: TRBJ1-1; CDR3nt: TGCGCCAGCAGCCAGACGGACAGGGACATGAACACTGAAGCTTTCTTT; CDR3aa: CASSQTDRDMNTEAFF
v_gene: TRBV6-5; abundance: .; d_gene: TRBD1; j_gene: TRBJ1-6; CDR3nt: TGTGCCAGCAGTTACCAGGGGGCCTCCTATAATTCACCCCTCCACTTT; CDR3aa: CASSYQGASYNSPLHF
v_gene: TRBV14; abundance: .; d_gene: .; j_gene: TRBJ2-7; CDR3nt: TGTGCCAGCAGCCAAGATACAGTCTCCTACGAGCAGTACTTC; CDR3aa: CASSQDTVSYEQYF
v_gene: TRBV15; abundance: .; d_gene: .; j_gene: TRBJ1-1; CDR3nt: TGTGCCACCAGCAGATTCAGGAACACTGAAGCTTTCTTT; CDR3aa: CATSRFRNTEAFF
v_gene: TRBV18; abundance: .; d_gene: TRBD1; j_gene: TRBJ2-1; CDR3nt: TGTGCCAGCTCCGTGGCAGGGGGCAGTGAGCAGTTCTTC; CDR3aa: CASSVAGGSEQFF
v_gene: TRBV24-1; abundance: .; d_gene: TRBD1; j_gene: TRBJ1-4; CDR3nt: TGTGCCACCAGTGAAGCCGGGACAGGGGATGAAAAACTGTTTTTT; CDR3aa: CATSEAGTGDEKLFF
v_gene: TRBV28; abundance: .; d_gene: TRBD1; j_gene: TRBJ2-1; CDR3nt: TGTGCCAGCACCGCCGGGACAGGGATCAATGAGCAGTTCTTC; CDR3aa: CASTAGTGINEQFF
v_gene: TRBV24-1; abundance: .; d_gene: TRBD2; j_gene: TRBJ2-1; CDR3nt: TGTGCCACCAGTGACCCCTCACTAGCGGGAGGATTTGAGCAGTTCTTC; CDR3aa: CATSDPSLAGGFEQFF
v_gene: TRBV9; abundance: .; d_gene: .; j_gene: TRBJ2-1; CDR3nt: TGTGCCAGCAGCGAGGACAGAAGCTCCTACAATGAGCAGTTCTTC; CDR3aa: CASSEDRSSYNEQFF
v_gene: TRBV4-1; abundance: .; d_gene: TRBD2; j_gene: TRBJ2-1; CDR3nt: TGCGCCAGCAGCCTGGGACTAGCGGGAGGGTCATTCAATGAGCAGTTCTTC; CDR3aa: CASSLGLAGGSFNEQFF
v_gene: TRBV7-2; abundance: .; d_gene: .; j_gene: TRBJ2-5; CDR3nt: TGTGCCAGCGGAGTGGAGGGGTCGAGGGAGACCCAGTACTTC; CDR3aa: CASGVEGSRETQYF
v_gene: TRBV1; abundance: .; d_gene: .; j_gene: TRBJ2-1; CDR3nt: TGCACCAGCAGCCAAGAAGCTTTGTGGACTAGCGGGAACAATGAGCAGTTCTTC; CDR3aa: CTSSQEALWTSGNNEQFF
v_gene: TRBV28; abundance: .; d_gene: TRBD2; j_gene: TRBJ2-3; CDR3nt: TGTGCCAGCAGTATAGCGGGCAGCACAGATACGCAGTATTTT; CDR3aa: CASSIAGSTDTQYF
v_gene: TRBV3-1/TRBV3-2; abundance: .; d_gene: TRBD2; j_gene: TRBJ2-7; CDR3nt: TGTGCCACGAGCGGGGATGAATACGAGCAGTACTTC; CDR3aa: CATSGDEYEQYF
v_gene: TRBV6-5; abundance: .; d_gene: .; j_gene: TRBJ2-1; CDR3nt: TGTGCCAGCAGTTACCAGAGGAAGCAGTTCTTC; CDR3aa: CASSYQRKQFF
v_gene: TRBV9; abundance: .; d_gene: .; j_gene: TRBJ1-1; CDR3nt: TGTGCCAGCAGCCCTGACGTGTCCGGAGTGAACACTGAAGCTTTCTTT; CDR3aa: CASSPDVSGVNTEAFF
v_gene: TRBV28; abundance: .; d_gene: TRBD1; j_gene: TRBJ1-4; CDR3nt: TGTGCCAGCAGTCTCTCCGGGACAGGTGAAAAACTGTTTTTT; CDR3aa: CASSLSGTGEKLFF
v_gene: TRBV19; abundance: .; d_gene: .; j_gene: TRBJ1-5; CDR3nt: TGTGCCAGTAGTATGACAGGAGGAAGTAGCAATCAGCCCCAGCATTTT; CDR3aa: CASSMTGGSSNQPQHF
v_gene: TRBV7-9; abundance: .; d_gene: .; j_gene: TRBJ2-3; CDR3nt: TGTGCCAGCAGCTTATCTCTCAGTGAATGGGATACGCAGTATTTT; CDR3aa: CASSLSLSEWDTQYF
v_gene: TRBV2; abundance: .; d_gene: .; j_gene: TRBJ2-5; CDR3nt: TGTGCCAGCAAGGGTGAGGGACTCCGGCAAGAGACCCAGTACTTC; CDR3aa: CASKGEGLRQETQYF
v_gene: TRBV2; abundance: .; d_gene: .; j_gene: TRBJ2-1; CDR3nt: TGTGCCAGCAGTCGCTCTCACTTGAGCTCCTACAATGAGCAGTTCTTC; CDR3aa: CASSRSHLSSYNEQFF
v_gene: TRBV7-9; abundance: once; d_gene: TRBD1; j_gene: TRBJ1-6; CDR3nt: TGTGCCAGCCAGGTCGCGGGACAGGGTCGCTCACCCCTCCACTTT; CDR3aa: CASQVAGQGRSPLHF
v_gene: TRBV19; abundance: .; d_gene: .; j_gene: TRBJ2-3; CDR3nt: TGTGCCAGTAGTATCGAAACGGGATATGAGCAGTATTTT; CDR3aa: CASSIETGYEQYF
v_gene: TRBV6-5; abundance: .; d_gene: .; j_gene: TRBJ1-6; CDR3nt: TGTGCCAGCACCATAGGGGCCTATGTGGGATCACCCCTCCACTTT; CDR3aa: CASTIGAYVGSPLHF
v_gene: TRBV29-1; abundance: .; d_gene: TRBD2; j_gene: TRBJ2-7; CDR3nt: TGCAGCGTTGAAAAAGCGGGAGGGACCTACGAGCAGTACTTC; CDR3aa: CSVEKAGGTYEQYF